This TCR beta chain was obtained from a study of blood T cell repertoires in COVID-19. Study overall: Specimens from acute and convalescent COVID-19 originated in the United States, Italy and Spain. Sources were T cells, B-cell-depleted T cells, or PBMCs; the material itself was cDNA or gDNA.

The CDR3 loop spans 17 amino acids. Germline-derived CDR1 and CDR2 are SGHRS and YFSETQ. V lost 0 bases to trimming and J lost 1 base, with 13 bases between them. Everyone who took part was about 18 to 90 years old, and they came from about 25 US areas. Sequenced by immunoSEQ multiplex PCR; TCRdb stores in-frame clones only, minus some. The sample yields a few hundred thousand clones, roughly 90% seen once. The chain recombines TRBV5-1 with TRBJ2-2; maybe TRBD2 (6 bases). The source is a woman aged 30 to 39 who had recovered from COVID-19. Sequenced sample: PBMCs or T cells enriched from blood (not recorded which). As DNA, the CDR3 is TGCGCCAGCAGCTTGGCCGGGGGACCCCAGAACACCGGGGAGCTGTTTTTT. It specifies CASSLAGGPQNTGELFF.